These 28 T cell receptor beta chains were all obtained from the same sample, sequenced in a study of cytomegalovirus exposure and HLA in healthy donors. PCR was performed using 60 Vbeta and 13 Jbeta primers. Clones were read by immunoSEQ multiplex PCR, and TCRdb kept only the in-frame ones, dropping some. Of about 160,000 clones in the sample, 80% were seen once. The sample taken for sequencing was PBMCs. All receptors derive from a young man in good health and CMV-seronegative.

This clone was detected a few times. This rearrangement joins TRBV27 to TRBJ2-7; TRBD2 aligns across 14 bases. CDR1 and CDR2 from the germline V gene are MNHEY and SMNVEV (reference sequence). This CDR3 region has 15 residues. J gave up 10 bases and V 6 bases, and 11 bases lay outside the gene matches. CDR3 DNA: TGTGCCAGCAGGGTGGAATGGGGACTAGCGGGAGATCAGTACTTC. This encodes CASRVEWGLAGDQYF.

This chain links TRBV7-8 with TRBJ2-3; TRBD1 is a possible D gene (7 bases). The CDR3 consists of 16 residues. The ends were cut back, 0 bases at V and 4 bases at J, with 14 bases in the middle. Germline values: CDR1 SGHVS, CDR2 FQNEAQ. This CDR3 is CASSLARRGQADTQYF. Written as DNA, the CDR3 is TGTGCCAGCAGCTTAGCAAGGAGGGGGCAAGCAGATACGCAGTATTTT.

This rearrangement joins TRBV5-8 to TRBJ1-4; 8 bases are a match to TRBD1. CDR3 size: 16 residues. Trimming cost V 4 bases and J 0 bases; bases outside gene matches: 5. Germline V gene sequence: CDR1 SGHTS, CDR2 YDEGEE. CDR3 DNA: TGTGCCAGCAGCCCTACAGGGGGAGCAACTAATGAAAAACTGTTTTTT. The encoded protein is CASSPTGGATNEKLFF.

A remark on this clone: Mismatch with germline at one junction end may stem from a read error. The J gene is TRBJ1-1, the V gene TRBV5-4; D call uncertain. The CDR3 contains 13 residues. The germline CDR1 and CDR2 sequences are SGHNT and YYREEE (reference sequence). The CDR3 spells CASTLSGFTEAFF. CDR3 bases: TGTGCCAGCACCTTGTCAGGTTTCACTGAAGCTTTCTTT.

The rearrangement joins TRBV18 to TRBJ1-1; 7 bases match TRBD1. The CDR3 totals 14 residues. CDR1 is KGHSH, CDR2 LQKENI, per germline. The trim removed 6 bases at V and 1 base at J, leaving 5 bases unmatched. The CDR3 region has the DNA TGTGCCAGCTCGCCTCAGGGGGAGAACACTGAAGCTTTCTTT. Protein sequence: CASSPQGENTEAFF.

The chain uses TRBV6-1 and TRBJ1-2; 11 bases fit TRBD1. Germline lookup yields CDR1 MNHNS and CDR2 SASEGT. There are 18 residues in the CDR3. V lost 2 bases to trimming and J lost 0 bases; unmatched junction nucleotides: 8. The CDR3 here is CASSERGTGGATNYGYTF. CDR3 DNA sequence: TGTGCCAGCAGTGAAAGGGGGACAGGGGGTGCGACTAACTATGGCTACACCTTC.

The chain carries TRBV7-9 and TRBJ1-1; D is uncertain. The germline gives CDR1 SEHNR, CDR2 FQNEAQ (reference sequence). The CDR3 consists of 14 residues. The ends were cut back, 0 bases at V and 3 bases at J, with 8 bases in the middle. The DNA of the CDR3 is TGTGCCAGCAGCTTAGCGGGCGTGGACACTGAAGCTTTCTTT. The encoded protein is CASSLAGVDTEAFF.

The rearrangement links TRBV19 to TRBJ2-4; D possibly corresponds to TRBD1 (5 bases). This CDR3 has 15 residues. Trimming removed 8 bases at V and 1 base at J, with 15 bases between. The germline CDR1 and CDR2 sequences are LNHDA and SQIVND (reference sequence). The DNA of the CDR3 is TGTGCCAGTGTAAGTTTAGGGGCCGCCAAAAACATTCAGTACTTC. It yields the protein CASVSLGAAKNIQYF.

The chain carries TRBV6-1 and TRBJ1-3; TRBD1 matches 8 bases. V was clipped by 3 bases and J by 2 bases; unmatched bases: 9. The CDR3 has 17 amino acids. Per the germline V gene, CDR1 is MNHNS and CDR2 is SASEGT. The CDR3, as DNA: TGTGCCAGCAGTGAGGACAGGGCCCTGGCTCCTGGAAACACCATATATTTT. It is translated as CASSEDRALAPGNTIYF.

The chain has TRBV19 and TRBJ2-6, with 9 bases aligning to TRBD2. The V gene's germline CDR1 is LNHDA and CDR2 SQIVND (reference sequence). This CDR3 has 20 residues. The J segment lost 3 bases and the V segment lost 3 bases, leaving 15 bases of the junction unmatched. For the CDR3, the DNA is TGTGCCAGTAGTATCCCCGGACTAGCGCCCGTGGGAGGTGGGGCCAACGTCCTGACTTTC. Translated, it gives CASSIPGLAPVGGGANVLTF.

The rearrangement uses TRBV10-3 and TRBJ2-1, with TRBD2 matching 9 bases. The CDR3 totals 15 residues. Per the germline V gene, CDR1 is ENHRY and CDR2 is SYGVKD. V was pared by 4 bases and J by 6 bases, with 7 bases of the junction left unmatched. CDR3 loop: CAISAAGGRFNEQFF. In DNA, the CDR3 is TGTGCCATCAGTGCGGCGGGGGGGCGTTTCAATGAGCAGTTCTTC.

The V call is TRBV28, the J call TRBJ2-1; 7 nucleotides line up with TRBD2. Germline V gene sequence: CDR1 MDHEN, CDR2 SYDVKM. V gave up 4 bases and J gave up 2 bases; unmatched junction bases: 11. The CDR3 is 17 residues long. The CDR3 nucleotides are TGTGCCAGCAGTTCCATCCGGCTAGCGGTGACCTACAATGAGCAGTTCTTC. Translated: CASSSIRLAVTYNEQFF.

This sequence joins TRBV6-1 and TRBJ2-5; D remains ambiguous. The J call may be in error: the DNA end matches TRBJ2-7 better. The germline gives CDR1 MNHNS, CDR2 SASEGT. The length of the CDR3 is 13 residues. The CDR3 region is CASSVEWSYEQYF. The CDR3 region has the DNA TGTGCCAGCAGCGTTGAGTGGTCCTACGAGCAGTACTTC.

The chain carries TRBV9 and TRBJ2-5; TRBD2 matches at 13 bases. The ends lost 4 bases at V and 2 bases at J; junction bases unmatched: 11. The germline V gene has CDR1 SGDLS and CDR2 YYNGEE. The CDR3 covers 18 residues. Here the CDR3 DNA reads TGTGCCAGCAGCTCAGGGGGACTAGCGGGAAAAGTTCAAGAGACCCAGTACTTC. Translation gives CASSSGGLAGKVQETQYF.

The CDR3 region has the DNA TGTGCCTGGAGTGTGCCAGCCTACGAGCAGTACTTC. This codes for CAWSVPAYEQYF. The chain couples TRBV30 to TRBJ2-7; D is uncertain. CDR1 and CDR2 (germline): GTSNPN, SVGIG (reference sequence). Trimming pared 0 bases from V and 2 bases from J, leaving 5 bases between. The CDR3 runs to 12 residues. Variable domain in full (rest from reference TRBV30 and TRBJ2-7): SQTIHQWPATLVQPVGSPLSLECTVEGTSNPNLYWYRQAAGRGLQLLFYSVGIGQISSEVPQNLSASRPQDRQFILSSKKLLLSDSGFYLCAWSVPAYEQYFGPGTRLTVT.

This clone was seen a single time. The CDR3, as DNA: TGTGCCAGCAGTTCAGCGGAGACCCAGTACTTC. Translated: CASSSAETQYF. This sequence joins TRBV27 and TRBJ2-5; no clear D gene. Germline values: CDR1 MNHEY, CDR2 SMNVEV (reference sequence). This CDR3 has 11 amino acids. V was clipped by 4 bases and J by 5 bases, with 5 bases between them.

This chain joins TRBV5-1 and TRBJ2-3; the D is unclear. Gene TRBJ1-5 matches the end of the DNA better, so the J call may be wrong. This CDR3 has 15 amino acids. The germline CDR1 and CDR2 sequences are SGHRS and YFSETQ. This CDR3 reads CASSSSGSFADTQHF. As DNA, the CDR3 is TGCGCCAGCAGCTCCAGCGGGAGTTTCGCAGATACGCAGCATTTT.

The gene calls are TRBV5-4 and TRBJ2-1, with TRBD2 as a possible D gene (6 bases). The V and J ends lost 4 bases and 3 bases respectively, with 17 bases between them. CDR1 is SGHNT and CDR2 is YYREEE in the germline V gene (reference sequence). This CDR3 is 16 amino acids long. CDR3 nucleotides: TGTGCCAGCAGCCCTCGGGCTAGCGATAACTACAATGAGCAGTTCTTC. The encoded protein is CASSPRASDNYNEQFF.

The chain employs TRBV2 and TRBJ2-1, with D maybe TRBD1 (7 bases). The CDR3 contains 14 residues. Germline loops: CDR1 SNHLY, CDR2 FYNNEI. Trimming removed 5 bases at V and 5 bases at J, with 13 bases between. CDR3 bases: TGTGCCAGCAGTCGACAGGGAGGTCACAATGAGCAGTTCTTC. Residues: CASSRQGGHNEQFF.

The rearrangement uses TRBV7-2 and TRBJ2-2; TRBD1 might be the D (6 bases). Per the germline V gene, CDR1 is SGHTA and CDR2 is FQGNSA. The V end lost 8 bases, the J end lost 0 bases, and 16 bases lay between the germline ends. The CDR3 runs 16 residues. CDR3 sequence: CASPKFRGSNTGELFF. For the CDR3, the DNA is TGTGCCAGCCCCAAGTTCAGGGGTTCGAACACCGGGGAGCTGTTTTTT.

V and J are TRBV9 and TRBJ2-5; 7 bases line up with TRBD2. CDR1 and CDR2 (germline): SGDLS, YYNGEE. The CDR3 totals 14 residues. After removal of 4 bases from V and 4 bases from J, the junction contained 7 bases not matched to a gene. This chain's CDR3 is CASSSRTSRETQYF. CDR3 coding DNA: TGTGCCAGCAGCTCCCGGACTAGTCGAGAGACCCAGTACTTC. The entire variable domain, with the rest obtained from reference TRBV9 and TRBJ2-5, is as follows: DSGVTQTPKHLITATGQRVTLRCSPRSGDLSVYWYQQSLDQGLQFLIQYYNGEERAKGNILERFSAQQFPDLHSELNLSSLELGDSALYFCASSSRTSRETQYFGPGTRLLVL.

V gene TRBV30 combines with J gene TRBJ2-7; D gene ambiguous. The germline V gene encodes CDR1 GTSNPN and CDR2 SVGIG (reference sequence). The CDR3 length is 12 residues. The ends were cut back, 4 bases at V and 6 bases at J, with 13 bases in the middle. The CDR3 coding sequence is TGTGCCTGGAATGCTGCCGGGTCCGAGCAGTACTTC. It codes for CAWNAAGSEQYF.

V is TRBV12-5 and J is TRBJ2-5; TRBD2 matches at 8 bases. The J call may be wrong; the DNA end is better matched by TRBJ2-7. In germline, CDR1 is LGHNT, CDR2 FRNRAP. The CDR3 has 16 amino acids. CDR3 coding DNA: TGTGCTAGTGGTTTCGACCCCGGGGGGGGTAGCTACGAGCAGTACTTC. Amino acids: CASGFDPGGGSYEQYF.

The rearrangement links TRBV6-1 to TRBJ1-2, with 8 bases aligning to TRBD1. Germline V gene sequence: CDR1 MNHNS, CDR2 SASEGT. This CDR3 has 17 amino acids. V shed 5 bases and J 4 bases; nucleotides not matched to a gene: 15. The CDR3 DNA follows: TGTGCCAGCAGTCAAGACAGGGGCTTATCCAATTCCTATGGCTACACCTTC. Translated, it gives CASSQDRGLSNSYGYTF.

This chain links TRBV27 with TRBJ1-1; TRBD1 matches at 11 bases. Germline trimming cut 3 bases from V and 4 bases from J; bases unmatched to any gene: 1. The CDR3 runs 14 residues. CDR1 and CDR2 from the germline V gene are MNHEY and SMNVEV (reference sequence). The chain's CDR3 is CASSFGTGGTEAFF. CDR3 nucleotide sequence: TGTGCCAGCAGTTTCGGGACAGGGGGCACTGAAGCTTTCTTT.

The rearrangement uses TRBV7-2 and TRBJ1-6; the D gene is possibly TRBD1 (6 bases). Germline values: CDR1 SGHTA, CDR2 FQGNSA. Between the trimmed V and J ends, which lost 1 base and 10 bases, there was a span of 17 bases. The CDR3 length is 16 residues. The CDR3 here is CASSLGPSGGNSPLHF. The CDR3 DNA sequence: TGTGCCAGCAGCTTAGGACCCTCGGGGGGCAACTCACCCCTCCACTTT.

The CDR3 here is CASSDFSGPDNNEQFF. DNA for the CDR3: TGTGCCAGCAGCGACTTTAGCGGGCCGGATAACAATGAGCAGTTCTTC. The chain is built from TRBV5-5 and TRBJ2-1; TRBD2 matches 7 bases. In germline, CDR1 is SGHKS, CDR2 YYEKEE (reference sequence). After removal of 4 bases from V and 5 bases from J, the junction contained 12 bases not matched to a gene. This CDR3 is built from 16 residues. Full variable domain (outside the CDR3, taken from reference TRBV5-5 and TRBJ2-1): DAGVTQSPTHLIKTRGQQVTLRCSPISGHKSVSWYQQVLGQGPQFIFQYYEKEERGRGNFPDRFSARQFPNYSSELNVNALLLGDSALYLCASSDFSGPDNNEQFFGPGTRLTVL.

The chain uses TRBV28 and TRBJ1-1, with D maybe TRBD1 (6 bases). CDR1 is MDHEN and CDR2 is SYDVKM in the germline V gene. The ends were cut back, 3 bases at V and 1 base at J, with 12 bases in the middle. The CDR3 spans 15 residues. For the CDR3, the DNA is TGTGCCAGCAGTTTCCCCTGGGACACGAACACTGAAGCTTTCTTT. It translates to CASSFPWDTNTEAFF.